The 8 T cell receptor beta chains below were found in one sample sequenced in a study of T cells in Graves' hyperthyroidism and ophthalmopathy. RNA transcripts served as the template for amplifying TCR beta CDR3 regions. TCR CDR3 underwent first-round RT-PCR with the HTBI primer set. One entry per CDR3 protein results from TCRdb running MiXCR on the multiplex PCR reads. The table shows approximately 490,000 distinct CDR3 sequences, with approximately 23% occurring only once. The sequencing input was blood. The receptors come from a woman in her 70s with Graves' ophthalmopathy.

This clonotype occurred a few times. CDR3 protein: CASSQSGLLGNEQFF. The CDR3 nucleotides read TGTGCCAGCAGCCAATCGGGCCTATTGGGCAATGAGCAGTTCTTC. J is TRBJ2-1 and V is TRBV3-1; D not resolved. Germline V CDR1 and CDR2: LGHDT, YNNKEL (reference sequence). V was cut by 2 bases and J by 6 bases, with 14 bases left in between. This CDR3 comprises 15 residues.

CDR3 loop: CATRKGTFYGYTF. CDR3 sequence (DNA): TGTGCCACCCGGAAGGGGACTTTCTATGGCTACACCTTC. The genes are TRBV6-1 and TRBJ1-2, with D maybe TRBD1 (5 bases). The CDR3 is 13 amino acids. CDR1 MNHNS and CDR2 SASEGT come from the germline V gene. V was pared by 10 bases and J by 4 bases, with 16 bases between.

The chain recombines TRBV4-3 with TRBJ1-2; tentative D call: TRBD1 (5 bases). Germline V gene sequence: CDR1 LGHNA, CDR2 YSLEER. Trimming shortened V by 1 base and J by 4 bases, and 13 bases separated the two germline ends. CDR3 length equals 15 residues. Here the CDR3 reads CASSQVQGIGYGYTF. The CDR3 nucleotides are TGCGCCAGCAGCCAAGTCCAGGGAATAGGCTATGGCTACACCTTC.

This clonotype was recorded at least ten times. This chain joins TRBV12-3 or TRBV12-4 and TRBJ1-2; D is undetermined. CDR3 size: 13 residues. V gave up 2 bases and J gave up 2 bases, with 6 bases separating them. The CDR3 DNA follows: TGTGCCAGCAGTTTATCAGGCAACTATGGCTACACCTTC. It yields the protein CASSLSGNYGYTF.

This clonotype was seen many times. The chain is built from TRBV3-1 and TRBJ2-1, with D hard to call. The CDR3 length is 14 residues. CDR1 and CDR2 (germline): LGHDT, YNNKEL (reference sequence). Between the trimmed V and J ends, which lost 3 bases and 2 bases, there was a span of 8 bases. CDR3 DNA: TGTGCCAGCAGCCAGGCGACCGCCTACAATGAGCAGTTCTTC. As protein: CASSQATAYNEQFF.

This clonotype was seen more than once but under ten times. As DNA, the CDR3 is TGCGCCAGCAGCAATGACAGAGCCACTGAAGCTTTCTTT. Translated: CASSNDRATEAFF. The genes are TRBV5-1 and TRBJ1-1, with a possible D match to TRBD1 (5 bases). The CDR3 is made up of 13 amino acids. Germline V CDR1 and CDR2: SGHRS, YFSETQ. Trimming pared 4 bases from V and 4 bases from J, leaving 11 bases between.

The rearrangement joins TRBV9 to TRBJ1-1; D remains unclear. The CDR3 has 13 residues. Trimming took off 4 bases at V and 5 bases at J, with 12 bases between the two ends. CDR1 and CDR2 from the germline V gene are SGDLS and YYNGEE. CDR3 region: CASSTGPRTEAFF. CDR3 in DNA: TGTGCCAGCAGCACCGGGCCCCGTACTGAAGCTTTCTTT.

With respect to this clonotype: This may be a read error: a much more frequent sequence differs by one nucleotide. V gene TRBV2 combines with J gene TRBJ2-1; the match to TRBD2 covers 14 bases. The V gene's germline CDR1 is SNHLY and CDR2 FYNNEI. The CDR3 covers 15 residues. The CDR3 is CVSRGLAGVGNEQFF. The CDR3 bases are TGTGTCAGCAGGGGACTAGCGGGAGTGGGGAATGAGCAGTTCTTC. The variable domain in full, with the rest retrieved from reference TRBV2 and TRBJ2-1, is EPEVTQTPSHQVTQMGQEVILRCVPISNHLYFYWYRQILGQKVEFLVSFYNNEISEKSEIFDDQFSVERPDGSNFTLKIRSTKLEDSAMYFCVSRGLAGVGNEQFFGPGTRLTVL.